This TCR beta chain was documented in a study of blood T cell repertoires in COVID-19. Original processing notes: For nucleated cells, counts were estimated from reference gene primer amplification. Libraries were prepared by immunoSEQ multiplex PCR; TCRdb keeps only in-frame clonotypes and omits some of them. That table is the source of V, J and clone size, and D and trimming were worked out from the DNA. Here the sample spans 250,000 to 400,000 clones, 89% being singletons. Individuals aged roughly 18 to 95 years were recruited from some 26 US areas. Resolution of symptoms, clearance, or two negative PCRs was present in recovered Cohort 3 donors. Looked up from germline, CDR1 is SGHTA and CDR2 is FQGNSA. This CDR3 contains 15 residues. V lost 5 bases and J lost 4; bases outside the gene matches: 6.

The chain is built from TRBV7-2 and TRBJ2-1; 9 bases are a match to TRBD2. The sequence was obtained from a man between 60 and 75 years old who had recovered from COVID-19. Source material: PBMCs or T cells enriched from blood (not recorded which). In nucleotides, the CDR3 is TGTGCCAGCAGCCCGGGACTAGCCCTTTACAATGAGCAGTTCTTC. Amino acid sequence: CASSPGLALYNEQFF.